Shown below are 16 T cell receptor beta chains from a single sample sequenced in a study of control samples from healthy donors and cancer patients. Assay: immunoSEQ multiplex PCR; the TCRdb copy retains only in-frame clones and omits some. The sample has some 150,000 clones; around 92% are singletons. Sequencing was performed on blood. All receptors come from a man aged 25 to 45 in good health.

Regarding this clone: Different DNA sequences within this sample yield the same CDR3. The rearrangement links TRBV6-1 to TRBJ2-7, with D perhaps matching TRBD1 (7 bases). Between the trimmed V and J ends, which lost 3 bases and 2 bases, there was a span of 14 bases. The CDR3 is 15 residues long. Germline-derived CDR1 and CDR2 are MNHNS and SASEGT. The CDR3 DNA reads as TGTGCCAGCAGTGAGGTCGGAGGGGGCCCCTACGAGCAGTACTTC. Translating gives CASSEVGGGPYEQYF.

The chain recombines TRBV3-1 (or the pseudogene TRBV3-2) with TRBJ1-1, with a weak D call TRBD1 (6 bases). There are 15 residues in the CDR3. Trimming pared 3 bases from V and 0 bases from J, leaving 11 bases between. Germline V gene sequence: CDR1 LGHDT, CDR2 YNNKEL (reference sequence). The CDR3 DNA follows: TGTGCCAGCAGCCATAATAGACAGGTGAACACTGAAGCTTTCTTT. Translation: CASSHNRQVNTEAFF.

The chain recombines TRBV19 with TRBJ1-5; TRBD1 might be the D (5 bases). Deletions cut 3 bases from V and 0 bases from J, with 9 bases between. CDR1 LNHDA and CDR2 SQIVND come from the germline V gene (reference sequence). There are 15 residues in the CDR3. The CDR3 loop is CASSMTVYSNQPQHF. In DNA form, the CDR3 reads TGTGCCAGTAGTATGACAGTGTATAGCAATCAGCCCCAGCATTTT.

This chain connects TRBV11-2 to TRBJ2-7; 7 nucleotides match TRBD1. Germline CDR1 is SGHAT and CDR2 is FQNNGV. The CDR3 contains 18 residues. V lost 2 bases to trimming and J lost 3 bases; unmatched junction nucleotides: 16. Written as DNA, the CDR3 is TGTGCCAGCAGCTTAAAGCCGGCAGGGGGTGGGAAAGTCTACGAGCAGTACTTC. This codes for CASSLKPAGGGKVYEQYF.

In the case of this clone: Other DNA sequences in the sample encode the same CDR3. V gene TRBV27 combines with J gene TRBJ2-3; no firm D call. The CDR3 sequence is 13 residues long. V gave up 4 bases and J gave up 0 bases, with 5 bases separating them. Per the germline V gene, CDR1 is MNHEY and CDR2 is SMNVEV (reference sequence). The CDR3 loop is CASSSDSTDTQYF. CDR3 in DNA: TGTGCCAGCAGTTCGGACAGCACAGATACGCAGTATTTT.

V usage is TRBV19 and J usage is TRBJ1-1; 8 positions agree with TRBD1. Trimming took 5 bases from V and 11 from J; bases not matched to a gene: 7. Germline lookup yields CDR1 LNHDA and CDR2 SQIVND (reference sequence). The CDR3 has 12 residues. The CDR3 DNA sequence: TGTGCCAGTAGTTTGTGGACAGGGCGGGCTTTCTTT. Its protein product is CASSLWTGRAFF.

DNA for the CDR3: TGCGCCAGCAGCTTTCAAGCGGGGCCCGAGACCCAGTACTTC. Amino acid sequence: CASSFQAGPETQYF. This chain uses TRBV5-1 with TRBJ2-5; TRBD2 matches 7 bases. This CDR3 contains 14 residues. Germline values: CDR1 SGHRS, CDR2 YFSETQ. V lost 2 bases, J lost 5 bases, and 6 bases stayed unmatched.

The chain has TRBV6-5 and TRBJ2-1; 8 bases are a match to TRBD1. The CDR3 length is 13 residues. After removal of 8 bases from V and 7 bases from J, the junction contained 7 bases not matched to a gene. Looked up from germline, CDR1 is MNHEY and CDR2 is SVGAGI. In DNA, the CDR3 is TGTGCCAGCTCGGACAGGGTTAAAAATGAGCAGTTCTTC. It specifies CASSDRVKNEQFF.

The J gene is TRBJ2-1, the V gene TRBV18; 11 bases align to TRBD2. Germline CDR1 reads KGHSH; CDR2 reads LQKENI. V lost 1 base and J lost 0; bases outside the gene matches: 2. The CDR3 consists of 17 residues. This CDR3 is CASSPLAGGSSYNEQFF. The CDR3 DNA sequence: TGTGCCAGCTCACCACTAGCGGGGGGGAGCTCCTACAATGAGCAGTTCTTC.

In DNA, the CDR3 is TGTGCCAGCAGCTTAGACCAGGGGTACTATGGCTACACCTTC. It encodes CASSLDQGYYGYTF. This rearrangement joins TRBV11-2 to TRBJ1-2; a weak D match, TRBD1 (6 bases). V was clipped by 0 bases and J by 3 bases, with 8 bases between them. This CDR3 region has 14 residues. From germline, CDR1 is SGHAT and CDR2 FQNNGV. Full variable domain (outside the CDR3, taken from reference TRBV11-2 and TRBJ1-2): EAGVAQSPRYKIIEKRQSVAFWCNPISGHATLYWYQQILGQGPKLLIQFQNNGVVDDSQLPKDRFSAERLKGVDSTLKIQPAKLEDSAVYLCASSLDQGYYGYTFGSGTRLTVV.

This clone was seen once. The chain recombines TRBV6-5 with TRBJ1-2, with D perhaps matching TRBD1 (6 bases). This CDR3 is built from 13 residues. Per the germline V gene, CDR1 is MNHEY and CDR2 is SVGAGI. V was clipped by 11 bases and J by 3 bases, with 16 bases between them. The chain's CDR3 is CASARGKYYGYTF. The CDR3 DNA is TGTGCCTCAGCGAGGGGGAAATACTATGGCTACACCTTC.

This clone was detected once. The DNA for the CDR3 is TGTGCCATCAGTGTAACCCCAGGCTCGAATGAAAAACTGTTTTTT. Translating it yields CAISVTPGSNEKLFF. The gene calls are TRBV10-3 and TRBJ1-4, with D unresolved. The ends were cut back, 4 bases at V and 5 bases at J, with 14 bases in the middle. This CDR3 is 15 amino acids long. The germline CDR1 and CDR2 sequences are ENHRY and SYGVKD.

This clone has just a few counts. The chain joins TRBV6-5 to TRBJ2-7; tentatively, D is TRBD1 (6 bases). CDR1 MNHEY and CDR2 SVGAGI come from the germline V gene. Trimming left V 9 bases short and J 0 bases short, with 15 bases between. CDR3 length: 14 residues. The CDR3 protein is CARDPRGSSYEQYF. For the CDR3, the DNA is TGTGCCAGGGACCCCAGGGGTAGCTCCTACGAGCAGTACTTC.

The gene calls are TRBV19 and TRBJ1-2, with D possibly being TRBD1 (6 bases). Germline V gives CDR1 LNHDA, CDR2 SQIVND (reference sequence). V shed 3 bases and J shed 8 bases, with 10 bases lying between them. CDR3 length: 12 residues. CDR3 amino acids: CASSITGYGYTF. CDR3 sequence (DNA): TGTGCCAGTAGTATTACAGGGTACGGCTACACCTTC.

The genes are TRBV28 and TRBJ2-3, with D tentatively TRBD2 (6 bases). The CDR3 consists of 19 residues. Trimming removed 5 bases from V and 3 bases from J, with 27 bases in between. The germline gives CDR1 MDHEN, CDR2 SYDVKM. The CDR3, as DNA: TGTGCCAGCAGTACCGAGGGCGGGGACTCCTTCGAGGGGACAGATACGCAGTATTTT. Translated, it gives CASSTEGGDSFEGTDTQYF.

The chain joins TRBV7-9 to TRBJ2-6, with D unclear. Germline V CDR1 and CDR2: SEHNR, FQNEAQ (reference sequence). The CDR3 spans 16 residues. Trimming stripped 1 base from V and 0 bases from J, with 7 bases between. The CDR3 spells CASSLGHPSGANVLTF. CDR3 in DNA: TGTGCCAGCAGCTTAGGGCACCCCTCTGGGGCCAACGTCCTGACTTTC.